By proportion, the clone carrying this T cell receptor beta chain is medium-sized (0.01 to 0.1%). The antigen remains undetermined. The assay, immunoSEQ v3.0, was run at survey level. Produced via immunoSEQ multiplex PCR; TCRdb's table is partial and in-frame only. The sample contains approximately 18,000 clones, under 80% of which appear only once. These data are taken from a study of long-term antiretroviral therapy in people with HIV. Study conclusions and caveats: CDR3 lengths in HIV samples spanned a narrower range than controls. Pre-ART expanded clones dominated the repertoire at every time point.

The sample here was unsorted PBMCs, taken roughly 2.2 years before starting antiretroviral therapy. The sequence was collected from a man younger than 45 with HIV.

The CDR3 here is CASSSGLAGLTDTQYF. As DNA, the CDR3 is TGTGCCAGCAGCTCGGGACTAGCGGGCCTCACAGATACGCAGTATTTT. The rearrangement uses TRBV7-6 and TRBJ2-3; 12 nucleotides align to TRBD2. The CDR3 sequence is 16 residues long. Germline CDR1 and CDR2: SGHVS and FNYEAQ. V was pared by 4 bases and J by 2 bases, with 4 bases of the junction left unmatched. Looking up the rest from reference TRBV7-6 and TRBJ2-3 gives the full variable domain: GAGVSQSPRYKVTKRGQDVALRCDPISGHVSLYWYRQALGQGPEFLTYFNYEAQQDKSGLPNDRFSAERPEGSISTLTIQRTEQRDSAMYRCASSSGLAGLTDTQYFGPGTRLTVL.